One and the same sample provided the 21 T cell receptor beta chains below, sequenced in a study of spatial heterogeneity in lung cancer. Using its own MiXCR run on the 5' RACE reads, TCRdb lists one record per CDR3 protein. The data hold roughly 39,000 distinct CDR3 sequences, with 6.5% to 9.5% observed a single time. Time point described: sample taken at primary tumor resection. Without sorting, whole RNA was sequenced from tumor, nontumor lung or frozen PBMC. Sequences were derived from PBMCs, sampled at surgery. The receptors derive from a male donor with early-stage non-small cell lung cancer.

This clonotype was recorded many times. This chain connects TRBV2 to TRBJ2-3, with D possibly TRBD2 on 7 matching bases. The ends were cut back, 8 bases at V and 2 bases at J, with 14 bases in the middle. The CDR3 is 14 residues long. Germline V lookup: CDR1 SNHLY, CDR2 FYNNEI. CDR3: CASLRGASTDTQYF. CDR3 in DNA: TGTGCCAGCTTACGGGGGGCCTCCACAGATACGCAGTATTTT.

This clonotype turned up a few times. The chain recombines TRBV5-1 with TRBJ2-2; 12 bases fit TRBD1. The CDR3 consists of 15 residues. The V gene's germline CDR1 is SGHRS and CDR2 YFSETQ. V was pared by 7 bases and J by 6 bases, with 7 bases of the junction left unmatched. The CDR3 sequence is CASLPGQGAAGELFF. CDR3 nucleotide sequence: TGCGCCAGCCTGCCGGGACAGGGGGCCGCCGGGGAGCTGTTTTTT.

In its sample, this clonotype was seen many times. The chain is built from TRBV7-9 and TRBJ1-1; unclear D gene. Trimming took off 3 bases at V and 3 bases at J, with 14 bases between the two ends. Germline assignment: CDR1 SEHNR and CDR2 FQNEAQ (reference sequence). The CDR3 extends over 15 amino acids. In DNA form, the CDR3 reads TGTGCCAGCAGCTTTAAGTGGTCGCGGGACACTGAAGCTTTCTTT. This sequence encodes CASSFKWSRDTEAFF. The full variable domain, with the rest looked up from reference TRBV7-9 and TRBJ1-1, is DTGVSQNPRHKITKRGQNVTFRCDPISEHNRLYWYRQTLGQGPEFLTYFQNEAQLEKSRLLSDRFSAERPKGSFSTLEIQRTEQGDSAMYLCASSFKWSRDTEAFFGQGTRLTVV.

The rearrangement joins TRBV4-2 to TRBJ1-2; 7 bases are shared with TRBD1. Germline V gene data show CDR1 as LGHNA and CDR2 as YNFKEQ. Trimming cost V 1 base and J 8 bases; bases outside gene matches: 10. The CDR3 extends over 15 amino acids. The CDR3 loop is CASSQAGGNSRGYTF. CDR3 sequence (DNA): TGTGCCAGCAGCCAAGCAGGGGGAAATTCGCGCGGCTACACCTTC.

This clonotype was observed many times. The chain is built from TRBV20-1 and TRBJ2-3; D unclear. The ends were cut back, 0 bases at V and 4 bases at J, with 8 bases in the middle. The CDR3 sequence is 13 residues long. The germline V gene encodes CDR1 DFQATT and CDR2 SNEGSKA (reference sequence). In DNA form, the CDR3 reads TGCAGTGCTAGAGAAACGAGTTCAGATACGCAGTATTTT. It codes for CSARETSSDTQYF.

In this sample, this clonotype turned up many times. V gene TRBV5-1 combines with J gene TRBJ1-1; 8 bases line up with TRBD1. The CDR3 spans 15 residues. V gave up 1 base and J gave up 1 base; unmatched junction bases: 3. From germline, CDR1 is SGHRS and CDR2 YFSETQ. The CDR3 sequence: CASSLLGTGNTEAFF. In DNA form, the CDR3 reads TGCGCCAGCAGCTTGCTAGGGACAGGGAACACTGAAGCTTTCTTT.

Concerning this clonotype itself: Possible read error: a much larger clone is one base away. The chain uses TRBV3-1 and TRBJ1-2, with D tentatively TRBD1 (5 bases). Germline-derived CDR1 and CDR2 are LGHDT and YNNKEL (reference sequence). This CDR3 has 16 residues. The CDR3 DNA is TGTGCCAGCAGCCAAGATCCGGGACCGAACATCTATGCCTACACCTTC. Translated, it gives CASSQDPGPNIYAYTF.

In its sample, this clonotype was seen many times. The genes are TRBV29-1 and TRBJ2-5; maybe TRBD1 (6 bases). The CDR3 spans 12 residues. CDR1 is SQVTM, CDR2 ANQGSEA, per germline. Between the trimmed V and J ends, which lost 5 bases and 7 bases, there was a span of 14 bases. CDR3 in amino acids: CSVHWGLGTQYF. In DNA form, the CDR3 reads TGCAGCGTTCATTGGGGGCTGGGGACCCAGTACTTC.

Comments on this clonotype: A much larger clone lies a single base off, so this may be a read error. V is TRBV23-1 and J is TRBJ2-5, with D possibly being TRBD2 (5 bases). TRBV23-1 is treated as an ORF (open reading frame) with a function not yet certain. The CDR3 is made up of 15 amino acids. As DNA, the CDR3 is TGCGCCAGCAGTCAATCGACTACCGCGGAGGAGACCCAGAACTTC. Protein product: CASSQSTTAEETQNF.

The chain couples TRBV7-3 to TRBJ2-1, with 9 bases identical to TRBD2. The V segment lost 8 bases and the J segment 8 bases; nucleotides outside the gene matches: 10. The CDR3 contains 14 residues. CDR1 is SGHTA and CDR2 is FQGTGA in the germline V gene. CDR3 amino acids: CASGQAGGFDEQFF. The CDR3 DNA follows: TGTGCCAGCGGGCAAGCGGGGGGTTTCGATGAGCAGTTCTTC.

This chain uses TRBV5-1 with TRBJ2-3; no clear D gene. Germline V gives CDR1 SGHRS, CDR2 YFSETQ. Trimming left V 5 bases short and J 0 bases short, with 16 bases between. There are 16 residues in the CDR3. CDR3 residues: CASRQQLALSTDTQYF. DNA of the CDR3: TGCGCCAGCAGGCAGCAATTAGCTCTCAGCACAGATACGCAGTATTTT.

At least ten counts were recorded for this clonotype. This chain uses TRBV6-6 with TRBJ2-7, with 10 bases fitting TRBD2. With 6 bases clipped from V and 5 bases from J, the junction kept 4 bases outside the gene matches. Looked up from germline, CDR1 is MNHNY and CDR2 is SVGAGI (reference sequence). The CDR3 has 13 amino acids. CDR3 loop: CASRPGLANEQYV. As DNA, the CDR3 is TGTGCCAGCAGGCCGGGACTAGCGAACGAGCAGTACGTC.

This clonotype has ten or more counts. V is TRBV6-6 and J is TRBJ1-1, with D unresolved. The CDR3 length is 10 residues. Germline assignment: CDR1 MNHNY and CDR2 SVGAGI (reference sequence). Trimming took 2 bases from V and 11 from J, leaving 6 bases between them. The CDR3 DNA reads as TGTGCCAGCAGTTACACCCAGGCTTTCTTT. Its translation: CASSYTQAFF.

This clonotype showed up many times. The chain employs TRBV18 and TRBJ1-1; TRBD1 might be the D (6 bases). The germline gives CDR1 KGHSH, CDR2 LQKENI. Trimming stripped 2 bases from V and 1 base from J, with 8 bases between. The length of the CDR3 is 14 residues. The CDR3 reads CASSPEGGNTEAFF. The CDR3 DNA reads TGTGCCAGCTCACCAGAGGGGGGGAACACTGAAGCTTTCTTT.

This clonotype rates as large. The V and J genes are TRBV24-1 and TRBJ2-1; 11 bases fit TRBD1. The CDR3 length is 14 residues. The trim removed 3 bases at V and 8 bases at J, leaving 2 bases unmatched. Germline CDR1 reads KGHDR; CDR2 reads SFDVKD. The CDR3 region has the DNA TGTGCCACCAGTGATGGACAGGGGGCGGATGAGCAGTTCTTC. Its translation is CATSDGQGADEQFF.

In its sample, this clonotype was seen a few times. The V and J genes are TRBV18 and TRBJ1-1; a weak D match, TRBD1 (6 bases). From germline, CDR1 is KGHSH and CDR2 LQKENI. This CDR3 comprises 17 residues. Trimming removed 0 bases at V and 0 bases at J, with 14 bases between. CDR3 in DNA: TGTGCCAGCTCACCACCTGGGGCAGGGGTTATGAACACTGAAGCTTTCTTT. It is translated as CASSPPGAGVMNTEAFF.

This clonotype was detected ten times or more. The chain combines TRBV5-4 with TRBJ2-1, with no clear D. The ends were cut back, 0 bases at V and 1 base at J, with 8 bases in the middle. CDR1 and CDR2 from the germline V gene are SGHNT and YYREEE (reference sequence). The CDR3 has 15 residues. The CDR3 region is CASSLGGPSYNEQFF. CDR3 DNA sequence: TGTGCCAGCAGCTTGGGTGGACCGTCCTACAATGAGCAGTTCTTC.

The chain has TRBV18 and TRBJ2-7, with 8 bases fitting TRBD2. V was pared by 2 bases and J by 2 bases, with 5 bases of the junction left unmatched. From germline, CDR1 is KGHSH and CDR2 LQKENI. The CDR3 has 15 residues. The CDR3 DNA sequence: TGTGCCAGCTCACCAACCCCGGGGGGGGCCTACGAGCAGTACTTC. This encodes CASSPTPGGAYEQYF.

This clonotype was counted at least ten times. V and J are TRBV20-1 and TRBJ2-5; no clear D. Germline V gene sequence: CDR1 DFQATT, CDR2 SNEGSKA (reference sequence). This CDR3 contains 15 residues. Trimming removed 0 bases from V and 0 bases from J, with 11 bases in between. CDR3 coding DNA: TGCAGTGCTAGAGATAGATACTATGACCAAGAGACCCAGTACTTC. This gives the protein CSARDRYYDQETQYF.

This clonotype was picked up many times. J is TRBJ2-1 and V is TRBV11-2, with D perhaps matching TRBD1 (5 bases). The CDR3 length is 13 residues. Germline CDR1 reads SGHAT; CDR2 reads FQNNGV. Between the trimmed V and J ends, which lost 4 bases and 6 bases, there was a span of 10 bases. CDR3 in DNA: TGTGCCAGCAGCTGGGCTGGGGCCAATGAGCAGTTCTTC. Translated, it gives CASSWAGANEQFF.

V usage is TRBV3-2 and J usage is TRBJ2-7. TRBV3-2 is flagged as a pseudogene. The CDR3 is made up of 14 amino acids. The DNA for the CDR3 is TGTGCCAGCAGTCTGCGAGGGAGAACCTACGAGCAGTACGTC. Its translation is CASSLRGRTYEQYV.